The entry below describes one T cell receptor beta chain. Its specificity is unknown. The data belong to a study of T-cell reconstitution after alpha-beta-depleted transplantation in children. Findings and caveats of the study: Several hundred expanded graft clones reportedly supplied alpha-beta T cells about two months after transplant. By one year post-transplant, T-cell counts and diversity largely arose from T cells that were newly produced. TCRbeta diversity was high at day 60 in some patients (a result of surviving recipient T cells and thymic progenitors).

Unique molecular identifiers were built into the TCRbeta library. TCRdb fed the PCR reads into MiXCR, producing one record per CDR3 protein. This sample has about 350,000 distinct CDR3 sequences, with under 20% found just once. The CDR3 covers 12 residues. Germline V CDR1 and CDR2: SQVTM, ANQGSEA. V dropped 3 bases and J dropped 1 base, with 6 bases sitting between them. This TCR was sampled from a male patient between 2 and 9 years old who had a stem cell transplant for acute lymphoblastic leukemia, so the T cells may come from the graft donor. Source: PBMCs, mostly from graft donor cells, taken 360 days after TCRalphabeta/CD19-depleted stem cell transplant. This chain uses TRBV29-1 with TRBJ1-1; D is unclear. CDR3 in DNA: TGCAGCGTTGACTGGGGGAACACTGAAGCTTTCTTT. This encodes CSVDWGNTEAFF.